These T cell receptor beta chains were read from a single sample in a study of blood T cell repertoires in COVID-19. Only in-frame clones appear in the TCRdb table, and some are missing; sequencing was by immunoSEQ multiplex PCR. The sample gives some 250,000 clones, roughly 80% of which show up once; about 9.5% is in the top ten. The sequencing sample was made of peripheral blood. The receptors were gathered from a woman of 80 years or more with acute or convalescent COVID-19. The CDR3 runs from the conserved cysteine through the conserved F or W. Each record gives: J gene, D gene, V gene, clone size, CDR3 protein, CDR3 DNA. D genes are given only for firm matches. A row's size may be missing; if present it is once, few, many or a size class.

J: TRBJ1-1; D: -; V: TRBV7-2; size: -; CDR3: CASSLAGPRGTEAFF; DNA: TGTGCCAGCAGCTTAGCCGGGCCCCGGGGCACTGAAGCTTTCTTT
J: TRBJ1-1; D: -; V: TRBV10-3; size: few; CDR3: CAISETVTEAFF; DNA: TGTGCCATCAGTGAGACAGTCACTGAAGCTTTCTTT
J: TRBJ2-7; D: -; V: TRBV5-4; size: few; CDR3: CASSLASGVTYEQYF; DNA: TGTGCCAGCAGCTTGGCAAGCGGAGTTACCTACGAGCAGTACTTC
J: TRBJ2-5; D: TRBD2; V: TRBV7-2; size: -; CDR3: CASSFPGLASETQYF; DNA: TGTGCCAGCAGCTTCCCGGGACTAGCAAGTGAGACCCAGTACTTC
J: TRBJ2-5; D: -; V: TRBV11-2; size: -; CDR3: CASSLRQNLQETQYF; DNA: TGTGCCAGCAGCTTACGACAGAATCTCCAAGAGACCCAGTACTTC
J: TRBJ1-1; D: TRBD1; V: TRBV14; size: -; CDR3: CASSLLTGSTEAFF; DNA: TGTGCCAGCAGCCTTCTGACAGGGAGCACTGAAGCTTTCTTT
J: TRBJ1-1; D: TRBD1; V: TRBV27; size: -; CDR3: CASSWDRMNTEAFF; DNA: TGTGCCAGCAGTTGGGACAGAATGAACACTGAAGCTTTCTTT
J: TRBJ2-1; D: -; V: TRBV18; size: -; CDR3: CASSPQGNNEQFF; DNA: TGTGCCAGCTCACCACAGGGGAACAATGAGCAGTTCTTC
J: TRBJ1-1; D: -; V: TRBV28; size: -; CDR3: CASSHITEAFF; DNA: TGTGCCAGCAGTCACATAACTGAAGCTTTCTTT
J: TRBJ2-2; D: TRBD1; V: TRBV18; size: -; CDR3: CASSPYTGANTGELFF; DNA: TGTGCCAGCTCACCCTATACAGGGGCGAACACCGGGGAGCTGTTTTTT
J: TRBJ2-2; D: TRBD2; V: TRBV7-2; size: -; CDR3: CASSSPGLAPTGELFF; DNA: TGTGCCAGCAGCAGTCCGGGACTAGCGCCAACCGGGGAGCTGTTTTTT
J: TRBJ1-1; D: TRBD1; V: TRBV19; size: -; CDR3: CASSPYFEGQGARGTEAFF; DNA: TGTGCCAGTAGTCCTTACTTTGAGGGACAGGGGGCGCGTGGCACTGAAGCTTTCTTT
J: TRBJ1-1; D: -; V: TRBV29-1; size: -; CDR3: CSVEEQLNTEAFF; DNA: TGCAGCGTTGAAGAACAGCTGAACACTGAAGCTTTCTTT
J: TRBJ2-3; D: -; V: TRBV6-4; size: -; CDR3: CASSDPYITRGALPTDTQYF; DNA: TGTGCCAGCAGTGACCCTTATATCACTCGGGGGGCCCTTCCTACAGATACGCAGTATTTT
J: TRBJ1-2; D: TRBD1; V: TRBV28; size: -; CDR3: CASSLSRTGLGYTF; DNA: TGTGCCAGCAGTTTATCCCGGACAGGGTTGGGCTACACCTTC
J: TRBJ2-1; D: -; V: TRBV18; size: once; CDR3: CASSPLQGRDEQFF; DNA: TGTGCCAGCTCACCCCTACAGGGTAGGGATGAGCAGTTCTTC
J: TRBJ1-1; D: -; V: TRBV15; size: -; CDR3: CATSRGRVIFTEAFF; DNA: TGTGCCACCAGCAGAGGCAGGGTGATTTTCACTGAAGCTTTCTTT
J: TRBJ2-7; D: TRBD2; V: TRBV3-1/TRBV3-2; size: -; CDR3: CASSPSAGGQEQYF; DNA: TGTGCCAGCAGTCCCTCGGCGGGGGGACAAGAGCAGTACTTC
J: TRBJ2-1; D: TRBD2; V: TRBV28; size: -; CDR3: CASSLNGGKNEQFF; DNA: TGTGCCAGCAGTTTAAACGGGGGGAAGAATGAGCAGTTCTTC
J: TRBJ1-1; D: -; V: TRBV6-5; size: -; CDR3: CASRGITGSTEAFF; DNA: TGTGCCAGCCGAGGAATCACGGGGAGCACTGAAGCTTTCTTT
J: TRBJ1-1; D: -; V: TRBV10-3; size: -; CDR3: CAITTGSGPGTEAFF; DNA: TGTGCCATCACCACAGGGTCGGGGCCGGGGACTGAAGCTTTCTTT
J: TRBJ2-5; D: TRBD1; V: TRBV11-2; size: -; CDR3: CASSLGVRGTAQETQYF; DNA: TGTGCCAGCAGCTTAGGGGTGAGGGGGACAGCCCAAGAGACCCAGTACTTC
J: TRBJ2-2; D: TRBD2; V: TRBV2; size: -; CDR3: CASSVLAGGPGELFF; DNA: TGTGCCAGCAGCGTACTAGCGGGGGGGCCCGGGGAGCTGTTTTTT
J: TRBJ1-2; D: -; V: TRBV5-4; size: few; CDR3: CASSSGQPSNYGYTF; DNA: TGTGCCAGCAGCTCCGGACAGCCGTCTAACTATGGCTACACCTTC
J: TRBJ1-1; D: TRBD1; V: TRBV5-1; size: few; CDR3: CASSSEQGRTEAFF; DNA: TGCGCCAGCAGCTCAGAACAGGGGAGGACTGAAGCTTTCTTT
J: TRBJ2-7; D: TRBD2; V: TRBV6-5; size: -; CDR3: CASAYGGAHYEQYF; DNA: TGTGCCAGCGCGTACGGGGGGGCCCATTACGAGCAGTACTTC